The 25 T cell receptor beta chains in this list originate from one sample, sequenced in a study of tumor T cells in aggressive B-cell lymphoma. TCRdb's copy holds only in-frame clones and misses some; the assay was immunoSEQ multiplex PCR. The table lists 7,900 or so clones, about 81% of them singletons, with approximately 2.7% in the top ten. Specimen: tumor tissue. The receptors come from an adult with diffuse large B cell lymphoma.

The rearrangement links TRBV21-1 to TRBJ2-7; no DNA check was done on the table's D call, TRBD2. TRBV21-1 is listed as a pseudogene. CDR3 length: 14 amino acids. The CDR3 DNA reads TGTGCCAGCAGCAACCGCCCCACTGATTACGAGCAGTACTTC. It encodes CASSNRPTDYEQYF.

J is TRBJ1-1 and V is TRBV19, with 8 bases identical to TRBD1. The J segment lost 7 bases and the V segment lost 4 bases, leaving 11 bases of the junction unmatched. The CDR3 runs to 15 residues. The germline V gene has CDR1 LNHDA and CDR2 SQIVND (reference sequence). The CDR3 spells CASSTLPTGAIEAFF. In DNA, the CDR3 is TGTGCCAGTAGTACTCTTCCGACAGGGGCTATTGAAGCTTTCTTT.

In its sample, this clone was seen a few times. The V gene is TRBV4-1, the J gene TRBJ2-7, with D possibly TRBD2 on 5 matching bases. Germline loops: CDR1 MGHRA, CDR2 YSYEKL. Deletions cut 2 bases from V and 3 bases from J, with 8 bases between. The CDR3 is 13 residues long. CDR3 bases: TGCGCCAGCAGCCAAACTGAGGGCTACGAGCAGTACTTC. It is translated as CASSQTEGYEQYF.

This clone was observed once. This sequence joins TRBV7-9 and TRBJ1-4; weak D call: TRBD1 (5 bases). V was trimmed by 3 bases and J by 4 bases, leaving 12 bases between them. This CDR3 has 15 amino acids. Per germline, CDR1 SEHNR and CDR2 FQNEAQ (reference sequence). The CDR3: CASSFRDGINEKLFF. CDR3 in DNA: TGTGCCAGCAGCTTCAGGGATGGGATTAATGAAAAACTGTTTTTT.

The rearrangement uses TRBV5-6 and TRBJ2-3; D ambiguous. The CDR3 consists of 15 residues. Germline V gene sequence: CDR1 SGHDT, CDR2 YYEEEE. The V gene lost 0 bases and the J gene lost 0 bases, with 8 bases spanning the gap. CDR3 sequence (DNA): TGTGCCAGCAGCTTGGTCGCGCCTAGCACAGATACGCAGTATTTT. It yields the protein CASSLVAPSTDTQYF.

The chain employs TRBV6-5 and TRBJ2-1; tentative D call: TRBD1 (6 bases). The CDR3 contains 14 residues. The germline gives CDR1 MNHEY, CDR2 SVGAGI. Trimming removed 8 bases from V and 2 bases from J, with 13 bases in between. Here the CDR3 DNA reads TGTGCCAGCGGTATACGGGACACCTACAATGAGCAGTTCTTC. Translation: CASGIRDTYNEQFF.

J is TRBJ2-7 and V is TRBV11-1; the match to TRBD2 covers 14 bases. Trimming removed 4 bases from V and 7 bases from J; junction bases left unmatched: 6. The CDR3 consists of 15 residues. From germline, CDR1 is SGHAT and CDR2 FQDESV (reference sequence). This CDR3 reads CASSSGLAGGEEQYV. Written as DNA, the CDR3 is TGTGCCAGCAGCTCTGGACTAGCGGGAGGAGAAGAGCAGTACGTC.

This clone showed up just a few times. The chain combines TRBV30 with TRBJ2-7; 8 nucleotides match TRBD1. This CDR3 comprises 15 residues. With V trimmed by 1 base and J by 0 bases, 5 bases remained unmatched. From germline, CDR1 is GTSNPN and CDR2 SVGIG (reference sequence). The CDR3 sequence is CAWSGGTGPSYEQYF. The CDR3 DNA sequence: TGTGCCTGGAGTGGAGGGACAGGCCCCTCCTACGAGCAGTACTTC.

This chain joins TRBV5-1 and TRBJ1-1; 7 nucleotides agree with TRBD1. The J segment lost 1 base and the V segment lost 4 bases, leaving 10 bases of the junction unmatched. CDR3 length: 16 amino acids. Germline lookup yields CDR1 SGHRS and CDR2 YFSETQ. The CDR3: CASSPYWGTENTEAFF. DNA for the CDR3: TGCGCCAGCAGCCCCTACTGGGGGACAGAGAACACTGAAGCTTTCTTT.

This rearrangement joins TRBV19 to TRBJ1-5, with 9 bases aligning to TRBD1. Per the germline V gene, CDR1 is LNHDA and CDR2 is SQIVND (reference sequence). This CDR3 is built from 15 residues. The V gene end was trimmed by 4 bases and the J gene end by 6 bases; junction bases not matched to a gene: 7. For the CDR3, the DNA is TGTGCCAGTAGTACCCGACAGGGGGTGCCTCAGCCCCAGCATTTT. It yields the protein CASSTRQGVPQPQHF.

The V call is TRBV7-2, the J call TRBJ1-1; tentatively, D is TRBD1 (6 bases). CDR3 size: 14 residues. The ends were cut back, 4 bases at V and 6 bases at J, with 15 bases in the middle. Germline-derived CDR1 and CDR2 are SGHTA and FQGNSA. The CDR3 nucleotides are TGTGCCAGCAGCTACAGGGAAGGGTATCCTGAAGCTTTCTTT. Protein: CASSYREGYPEAFF.

The chain carries TRBV28 and TRBJ2-6; 9 bases are shared with TRBD1. Germline CDR1 reads MDHEN; CDR2 reads SYDVKM. V shed 3 bases and J 0 bases; nucleotides not matched to a gene: 3. This CDR3 region has 17 residues. The CDR3 spells CASSLTGGRSGANVLTF. The CDR3, as DNA: TGTGCCAGCAGTTTGACAGGGGGTCGCTCTGGGGCCAACGTCCTGACTTTC.

In its sample, this clone was seen once. CDR3 DNA sequence: TGTGCCAGCAGTTCCTCCGGACAGGGAGCTTGGGGCTACACCTTC. Protein product: CASSSSGQGAWGYTF. The chain employs TRBV6-5 and TRBJ1-2, with 8 positions matching TRBD1. CDR1 is MNHEY, CDR2 SVGAGI, per germline. CDR3 length: 15 amino acids. The junction had 12 bases not matched to a gene; V was cut back by 4 bases and J by 8 bases.

This clone was observed a handful of times. V is TRBV28 and J is TRBJ2-7; the match to TRBD1 covers 7 bases. The CDR3 length is 18 residues. V dropped 3 bases and J dropped 2; count of bases not matched to a gene: 16. In germline, CDR1 is MDHEN, CDR2 SYDVKM. Here the CDR3 DNA reads TGTGCCAGCAGTTTTACCCTCCACACAGGGGCCGCCCCCTACGAGCAGTACTTC. This encodes CASSFTLHTGAAPYEQYF.

This sequence joins TRBV7-9 and TRBJ2-7, with D perhaps TRBD2 (7 bases). Germline loops: CDR1 SEHNR, CDR2 FQNEAQ (reference sequence). Trimming pared 8 bases from V and 3 bases from J, leaving 17 bases between. There are 14 residues in the CDR3. The CDR3 bases are TGTGCCAGCTGCAGCGGGGACACATTCTACGAGCAGTACGTC. This encodes CASCSGDTFYEQYV.

This chain links TRBV11-2 with TRBJ1-1, with 7 bases identical to TRBD1. This CDR3 comprises 14 residues. Germline V gene sequence: CDR1 SGHAT, CDR2 FQNNGV. The V and J ends lost 1 base and 6 bases, in that order; junction bases with no gene match: 5. The CDR3 is CASSLVGTVPEAFF. As DNA, the CDR3 is TGTGCCAGCAGCTTAGTCGGGACAGTACCTGAAGCTTTCTTT.

This chain uses TRBV27 with TRBJ2-1; tentative D call: TRBD1 (5 bases). CDR1 is MNHEY, CDR2 SMNVEV, per germline (reference sequence). This CDR3 spans 13 amino acids. Trimming removed 5 bases at V and 6 bases at J, with 11 bases between. The CDR3 sequence is CASSPLQGNEQFF. The CDR3 DNA sequence: TGTGCCAGCAGTCCGCTCCAGGGCAATGAGCAGTTCTTC.

The rearrangement uses TRBV25-1 and TRBJ1-6; no clear D. Germline V gene sequence: CDR1 MGHDK, CDR2 SYGVNS. CDR3 size: 14 residues. V was pared by 1 base and J by 7 bases, with 8 bases between. CDR3 loop: CASSELGGNSPLHF. In DNA form, the CDR3 reads TGTGCCAGCAGTGAATTAGGAGGGAATTCACCCCTCCACTTT.

The chain carries TRBV14 and TRBJ2-7, with a tentative D call TRBD2 (6 bases). The ends were cut back, 5 bases at V and 2 bases at J, with 13 bases in the middle. Germline CDR1 reads SGHDN; CDR2 reads FVKESK. CDR3 size: 14 residues. The chain's CDR3 is CASSEGLGAYEQYV. As DNA, the CDR3 is TGTGCCAGCAGCGAGGGACTTGGGGCCTACGAGCAGTACGTC.

The chain recombines TRBV20-1 with TRBJ2-7, with D possibly being TRBD2 (6 bases). Trimming shortened V by 3 bases and J by 12 bases, and 15 bases separated the two germline ends. Looked up from germline, CDR1 is DFQATT and CDR2 is SNEGSKA (reference sequence). The CDR3 length is 11 residues. The CDR3 sequence is CSARTVMGGYF. CDR3 in DNA: TGCAGTGCTAGGACAGTTATGGGAGGGTACTTC.

The chain joins TRBV7-4 to TRBJ2-1; tentative D call: TRBD2 (6 bases). Trimming pared 3 bases from V and 0 bases from J, leaving 12 bases between. Germline loops: CDR1 SGHVT, CDR2 SQSDAQ. The CDR3 is made up of 16 amino acids. The CDR3 bases are TGTGCCAGCAGCTTCCCGGCGGGGAGCTCCTACAATGAGCAGTTCTTC. Protein sequence: CASSFPAGSSYNEQFF.

This clone showed up just once. J is TRBJ1-1 and V is TRBV7-8; 7 bases line up with TRBD1. Per the germline V gene, CDR1 is SGHVS and CDR2 is FQNEAQ. V shed 1 base, J shed 3 bases, and the junction held 11 bases outside the gene matches. The CDR3 has 17 residues. CDR3 loop: CASSLGSSGGLDTEAFF. CDR3 DNA sequence: TGTGCCAGCAGCTTAGGTTCGTCAGGGGGGCTCGACACTGAAGCTTTCTTT. The entire variable domain, with the rest obtained from reference TRBV7-8 and TRBJ1-1, is as follows: GAGVSQSPRYKVAKRGQDVALRCDPISGHVSLFWYQQALGQGPEFLTYFQNEAQLDKSGLPSDRFFAERPEGSVSTLKIQRTQQEDSAVYLCASSLGSSGGLDTEAFFGQGTRLTVV.

V and J are TRBV5-1 and TRBJ2-2; TRBD1 aligns across 8 bases. CDR1 and CDR2 from the germline V gene are SGHRS and YFSETQ. Trimming cost V 0 bases and J 1 base; bases outside gene matches: 5. The CDR3 is 17 residues long. The CDR3 spells CASSLAFDRGNTGELFF. The CDR3 DNA follows: TGCGCCAGCAGCTTGGCGTTCGACAGGGGGAACACCGGGGAGCTGTTTTTT. The whole variable domain, remainder taken from reference TRBV5-1 and TRBJ2-2, is KAGVTQTPRYLIKTRGQQVTLSCSPISGHRSVSWYQQTPGQGLQFLFEYFSETQRNKGNFPGRFSGRQFSNSRSEMNVSTLELGDSALYLCASSLAFDRGNTGELFFGEGSRLTVL.

The chain recombines TRBV30 with TRBJ2-1, with 7 bases that match TRBD2. V lost 4 bases and J lost 4; bases outside the gene matches: 4. Germline V gives CDR1 GTSNPN, CDR2 SVGIG (reference sequence). The CDR3 sequence is 13 residues long. The CDR3 bases are TGTGCCTGGATAGCTAGCGGATACAATGAGCAGTTCTTC. Residues: CAWIASGYNEQFF. Full variable domain (missing parts from reference TRBV30 and TRBJ2-1): SQTIHQWPATLVQPVGSPLSLECTVEGTSNPNLYWYRQAAGRGLQLLFYSVGIGQISSEVPQNLSASRPQDRQFILSSKKLLLSDSGFYLCAWIASGYNEQFFGPGTRLTVL.

The gene calls are TRBV28 and TRBJ1-6, with TRBD1 as a possible D gene (6 bases). V was cut by 5 bases and J by 9 bases, with 17 bases left in between. Germline CDR1 is MDHEN and CDR2 is SYDVKM. This CDR3 comprises 15 residues. In DNA form, the CDR3 reads TGTGCCAGCAGTCCACCCTACAGGGAACTTTCACCCCTCCACTTT. Protein sequence: CASSPPYRELSPLHF.